This T cell receptor beta chain comes out of a study of shared clonotypes between healthy human individuals. The overall study: Three plates each covered CD4 naive and memory; CD8 naive two, CD8 memory one.

Germline CDR1 reads MDHEN; CDR2 reads SYDVKM. This CDR3 spans 12 amino acids. Study outcomes and limitations: Genetic and exposure-history diversity was limited by the small donor number. Memory subsets had estimated richness that was generally smaller than that of naive subsets. About 5.2% was the fraction of naive CD4 clonotypes found shared across a few donors.

Profiling relied on immunoSEQ multiplex PCR, and the TCRdb table lists in-frame clones only, not all of them. The repertoire consists of approximately 2,000,000 clones, with about nine tenths occurring once and the leading ten covering 0.37%. Comments on this clone: Its antigen is not identified. One end of the junction does not line up with germline, which may come from a read error.

The specimen sequenced was naive CD4+ T cells from PBMCs. Subset given: CD45RA+ positively selected. This rearrangement joins TRBV28 to TRBJ1-1; D perhaps matches TRBD1 (6 bases). The source is a man between 18 and 35 years old in good health. Some clones in this sample may be carry-over from other donors' samples. CDR3 coding DNA: TGTGCCAGCAGTTTAAGTTTAACAGGGCTATACTTT. It yields the protein CASSLSLTGLYF.